This record looks at one TCR beta chain sequence and its context. Its matching antigen is unknown. Germline CDR1 is LGHNA and CDR2 is YSLEER. V lost 1 base and J 0 bases, leaving 15 bases between the germline ends. This CDR3 has 17 amino acids. This sample is drawn from a study of blood T cells in healthy people across ages. Primed by a sample-barcoded 5' primer and a J-beta primer mix, a second PCR proceeded for 7 to 11 cycles. TCRdb reprocessed the 5' RACE reads with MiXCR, giving one entry per CDR3 protein. Of about 1.8 million distinct CDR3 sequences in the sample, just under 50% are singletons; the top ten hold less than 2.5%. Study-wide results and limits: Diversity of TCR beta per million T cells declined in a roughly linear way with age. Relative to aged donors, long-lived donors carried more naive CD4+ cells and displayed higher diversity.

Investigators took about 9.4 milliliters of peripheral blood from every donor. The TCR sequence derives from a woman aged 40 to 49 in good health. The sequencing sample was made of blood. V is TRBV4-3 and J is TRBJ2-5, with D possibly being TRBD2 (5 bases). CDR3 nucleotide sequence: TGCGCCAGCAGCCAAGGAGGGTACGAAGCTAACCAAGAGACCCAGTACTTC. As protein: CASSQGGYEANQETQYF.